Following are 23 T cell receptor beta chains from one sample sequenced in a study of neoadjuvant anti-PD-1 for oral cavity cancer. TCRdb keeps only in-frame clones here, not all; method: immunoSEQ multiplex PCR. The table has 30,000 to 40,000 clones, approximately 87% seen once. Sequences were derived from PBMCs, sampled before nivolumab (anti-PD-1) treatment. The receptor source for this set is a person between 40 and 80 years old with oral cavity squamous cell carcinoma.

V and J are TRBV5-4 and TRBJ1-2; weak D call: TRBD1 (6 bases). Germline V gives CDR1 SGHNT, CDR2 YYREEE (reference sequence). The CDR3 length is 14 residues. The V and J ends lost 0 bases and 5 bases respectively, with 11 bases between them. CDR3 in DNA: TGTGCCAGCAGCTTGGGCAGGGGATGGTATGGCTACACCTTC. Its translation: CASSLGRGWYGYTF.

This clone was seen more than once but under ten times. The chain joins TRBV6-5 to TRBJ1-1; D unclear. The V and J ends lost 5 bases and 0 bases respectively, with 7 bases between them. Germline CDR1 reads MNHEY; CDR2 reads SVGAGI. The CDR3 loop spans 13 amino acids. CDR3 residues: CASSPPMNTEAFF. CDR3 nucleotide sequence: TGTGCCAGCAGTCCTCCAATGAACACTGAAGCTTTCTTT.

The genes are TRBV4-3 and TRBJ2-5; 9 bases map to TRBD2. The CDR3 runs to 16 residues. Germline V lookup: CDR1 LGHNA, CDR2 YSLEER. J lost 5 bases, V lost 0 bases, and 7 bases had no gene match. The DNA for the CDR3 is TGCGCCAGCAGCCAAGATGGGGGCGGGGGGGCGGAGACCCAGTACTTC. It specifies CASSQDGGGGAETQYF.

The chain has TRBV7-9 and TRBJ1-2; D unresolved. Trimming took 3 bases from V and 3 from J, leaving 8 bases between them. The CDR3 extends over 13 amino acids. The V gene's germline CDR1 is SEHNR and CDR2 FQNEAQ (reference sequence). CDR3 in amino acids: CASSLDGDYGYTF. The CDR3 region has the DNA TGTGCCAGCAGCTTGGACGGGGACTATGGCTACACCTTC.

This rearrangement joins TRBV7-2 to TRBJ1-4; no firm D call. CDR1 and CDR2 from the germline V gene are SGHTA and FQGNSA. Trimming removed 5 bases from V and 2 bases from J, with 12 bases in between. The CDR3 sequence is 15 residues long. CDR3 amino acids: CASSRSTGTNEKLFF. CDR3 bases: TGTGCCAGCAGCCGGTCAACCGGGACTAATGAAAAACTGTTTTTT.

V and J are TRBV28 and TRBJ2-7, with D perhaps TRBD1 (5 bases). The V gene lost 3 bases and the J gene lost 1 base, with 16 bases spanning the gap. Germline CDR1 reads MDHEN; CDR2 reads SYDVKM. The CDR3 runs to 16 residues. The CDR3 DNA is TGTGCCAGCAGTTTTCAGGGTCGGGTTTTGTCCTACGAGCAGTACTTC. This sequence encodes CASSFQGRVLSYEQYF.

This chain uses TRBV25-1 with TRBJ1-1, with 7 bases identical to TRBD1. The length of the CDR3 is 15 residues. Looked up from germline, CDR1 is MGHDK and CDR2 is SYGVNS. The trim removed 5 bases at V and 5 bases at J, leaving 11 bases unmatched. The CDR3 is CASSFIQGRGTEAFF. For the CDR3, the DNA is TGTGCCAGCAGTTTTATACAGGGGAGGGGAACTGAAGCTTTCTTT.

The genes are TRBV6-5 and TRBJ2-7; tentatively, D is TRBD1 (6 bases). Trimming removed 6 bases at V and 1 base at J, with 13 bases between. There are 14 residues in the CDR3. Germline-derived CDR1 and CDR2 are MNHEY and SVGAGI. The CDR3 here is CASRRTGISYEQYF. The CDR3 bases are TGTGCCAGCAGACGTACAGGGATTTCCTACGAGCAGTACTTC.

V is TRBV7-9 and J is TRBJ2-7, with 10 nucleotides matching TRBD1. Per germline, CDR1 SEHNR and CDR2 FQNEAQ (reference sequence). Losses at the gene ends were 6 bases for V and 2 bases for J; bases not matched to a gene: 4. This CDR3 spans 14 amino acids. In nucleotides, the CDR3 is TGTGCCAGCAGTTCAGACAGGGGGCCCTACGAGCAGTACTTC. Its translation is CASSSDRGPYEQYF.

The chain couples TRBV5-8 to TRBJ2-2, with D perhaps TRBD1 (6 bases). V was pared by 6 bases and J by 2 bases, with 17 bases between. CDR3 length: 16 residues. Germline-derived CDR1 and CDR2 are SGHTS and YDEGEE. CDR3 in amino acids: CASNDWTATNTGELFF. DNA for the CDR3: TGTGCCAGCAACGACTGGACAGCTACCAACACCGGGGAGCTGTTTTTT.

The genes are TRBV4-2 and TRBJ2-7; TRBD2 matches at 9 bases. V was clipped by 1 base and J by 3 bases; unmatched bases: 10. This CDR3 spans 17 amino acids. In germline, CDR1 is LGHNA, CDR2 YNFKEQ. CDR3 in DNA: TGTGCCAGCAGCCAAGTTAGGTCTAGCGGGGCAGTCTACGAGCAGTACTTC. It encodes CASSQVRSSGAVYEQYF.

The chain employs TRBV6-5 and TRBJ1-5, with D perhaps matching TRBD1 (6 bases). This CDR3 contains 13 residues. Trimming removed 7 bases at V and 7 bases at J, with 14 bases between. Germline loops: CDR1 MNHEY, CDR2 SVGAGI. CDR3 residues: CASTPGAGQPQHF. The CDR3 DNA sequence: TGTGCCAGCACCCCAGGGGCCGGGCAGCCCCAGCATTTT.

The chain couples TRBV9 to TRBJ1-6; D call uncertain. Trimming took off 0 bases at V and 7 bases at J, with 11 bases between the two ends. CDR3 length equals 15 residues. CDR1 and CDR2 (germline): SGDLS, YYNGEE. The CDR3 is CASSVGGFRNSPLHF. The CDR3 nucleotides are TGTGCCAGCAGCGTAGGTGGTTTTAGGAATTCACCCCTCCACTTT.

This clone was seen more than once but under ten times. The rearrangement links TRBV7-2 to TRBJ1-5; D is uncertain. V was shortened by 4 bases and J by 4 bases, with 14 bases between the two germline ends. The CDR3 totals 15 residues. Germline loops: CDR1 SGHTA, CDR2 FQGNSA. DNA for the CDR3: TGTGCCAGCAGCTCCTGGCGGGGAGGTAATCAGCCCCAGCATTTT. It specifies CASSSWRGGNQPQHF.

The J gene is TRBJ2-1, the V gene TRBV29-1, with D possibly matching TRBD1 (6 bases). CDR1 and CDR2 from the germline V gene are SQVTM and ANQGSEA. There are 14 residues in the CDR3. V was trimmed by 2 bases and J by 2 bases, leaving 10 bases between them. The CDR3 loop is CSVENRAPYNEQFF. Here the CDR3 DNA reads TGCAGCGTTGAAAACAGGGCCCCCTACAATGAGCAGTTCTTC.

The chain links TRBV6-5 to TRBJ2-7; 8 bases are a match to TRBD2. In germline, CDR1 is MNHEY, CDR2 SVGAGI. The CDR3 length is 14 residues. The trim removed 2 bases at V and 0 bases at J, leaving 0 bases unmatched. Here the CDR3 DNA reads TGTGCCAGCAGTTACGCGGGGGGCTCCTACGAGCAGTACTTC. Translation: CASSYAGGSYEQYF.

The rearrangement joins TRBV5-7 to TRBJ2-1, with 7 bases matching TRBD1. TRBV5-7 is an ORF, with its function uncertain. This CDR3 contains 16 residues. V shed 3 bases and J 4 bases; nucleotides not matched to a gene: 10. This chain's CDR3 is CASSSSKGTAYNEQFF. DNA of the CDR3: TGTGCCAGCAGCTCCTCAAAAGGGACAGCATACAATGAGCAGTTCTTC.

The J gene is TRBJ1-5, the V gene TRBV6-6; D is ambiguous. Germline V gene data show CDR1 as MNHNY and CDR2 as SVGAGI (reference sequence). CDR3 length equals 15 residues. V was pared by 2 bases and J by 4 bases, with 12 bases between. CDR3 in DNA: TGTGCCAGCAGTTACGGTCAGAGAGGAAATCAGCCCCAGCATTTT. Translated: CASSYGQRGNQPQHF.

Here the CDR3 reads CASSFEGSKHQPQHF. The CDR3 DNA sequence: TGTGCCAGCAGCTTTGAGGGTTCAAAGCATCAGCCCCAGCATTTT. This chain connects TRBV5-8 to TRBJ1-5; D gene ambiguous. Looked up from germline, CDR1 is SGHTS and CDR2 is YDEGEE. V was pared by 2 bases and J by 5 bases, with 14 bases between. CDR3 length: 15 amino acids.

The V gene is TRBV29-1, the J gene TRBJ1-1; D might be TRBD1 (5 bases). The CDR3 spans 13 residues. Trimming removed 7 bases at V and 4 bases at J, with 16 bases between. Germline V gene sequence: CDR1 SQVTM, CDR2 ANQGSEA. CDR3 amino acids: CSAEGAVGTEAFF. DNA of the CDR3: TGCAGCGCCGAAGGGGCCGTCGGCACTGAAGCTTTCTTT.

The CDR3 DNA reads as TGTGCCAGCAGCGTAGGTGGACGATTAGGCACTGAAGCTTTCTTT. Protein: CASSVGGRLGTEAFF. This rearrangement joins TRBV9 to TRBJ1-1; D not certain. V was trimmed by 0 bases and J by 4 bases, leaving 13 bases between them. In germline, CDR1 is SGDLS, CDR2 YYNGEE. The CDR3 extends over 15 amino acids.

V usage is TRBV4-2 and J usage is TRBJ1-6; D uncertain. CDR1 and CDR2 from the germline V gene are LGHNA and YNFKEQ. This CDR3 comprises 14 residues. V was cut by 5 bases and J by 9 bases, with 14 bases left in between. The DNA of the CDR3 is TGTGCCAGCAGCGCATCCCAACGGGGTTCACCCCTCCACTTT. Its translation: CASSASQRGSPLHF.

The CDR3 DNA reads TGCGCCAGCAGCCAAGGGGGGCCCATCAGGAATTCACCCCTCCACTTT. Translated: CASSQGGPIRNSPLHF. The rearrangement uses TRBV4-1 and TRBJ1-6; a weak D match, TRBD1 (6 bases). The CDR3 is 16 residues long. V was cut by 1 base and J by 7 bases, with 14 bases left in between. Per germline, CDR1 MGHRA and CDR2 YSYEKL.